The clone carrying this TCR beta chain was seen a handful of times. Unmatched junction bases numbered 8, after V lost 0 bases and J lost 11 bases. Germline lookup yields CDR1 SGHNT and CDR2 YYREEE (reference sequence). There are 14 residues in the CDR3. The sample belongs to a study of blood T cell repertoires in COVID-19. Overall study context: The United States, Italy and Spain provided the acute and convalescent COVID-19 samples. The cDNA or gDNA used as material had been derived from T cells, B-cell-depleted T cells, or PBMCs.

In the source study's methods: Reference gene primer amplification yielded estimated nucleated cell counts. TCRdb keeps only in-frame clones here, not all; method: immunoSEQ multiplex PCR. The D gene and trimming were derived from the DNA, and the V and J assignments and clone size from that table. This table holds about 120,000 clones, around 78% found once. Sequencing was done on a sample of peripheral blood. The chain is built from TRBV5-4 and TRBJ1-2; TRBD1 matches at 9 bases. The sequence derives from a man between 65 and 85 years old with acute or convalescent COVID-19. The CDR3 DNA reads TGTGCCAGCAGCTTGGGGGGACAGGGCCCTGGGTACACCTTC. Protein product: CASSLGGQGPGYTF. The complete variable domain, with remaining parts taken from reference TRBV5-4 and TRBJ1-2, reads ETGVTQSPTHLIKTRGQQVTLRCSSQSGHNTVSWYQQALGQGPQFIFQYYREEENGRGNFPPRFSGLQFPNYSSELNVNALELDDSALYLCASSLGGQGPGYTFGSGTRLTVV.